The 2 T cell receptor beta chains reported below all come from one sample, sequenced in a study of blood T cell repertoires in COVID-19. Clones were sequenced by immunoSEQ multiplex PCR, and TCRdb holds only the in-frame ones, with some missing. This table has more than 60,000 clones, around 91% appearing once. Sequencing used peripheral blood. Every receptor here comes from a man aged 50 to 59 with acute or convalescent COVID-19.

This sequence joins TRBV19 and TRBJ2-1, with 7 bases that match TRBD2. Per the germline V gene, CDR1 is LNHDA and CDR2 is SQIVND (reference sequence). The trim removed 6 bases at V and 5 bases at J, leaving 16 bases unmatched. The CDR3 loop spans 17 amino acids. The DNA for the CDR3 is TGTGCCAGTAGACCCGGGACTACTCTGGGGCTTCACAATGAGCAGTTCTTC. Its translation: CASRPGTTLGLHNEQFF. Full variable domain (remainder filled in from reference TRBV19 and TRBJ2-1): DGGITQSPKYLFRKEGQNVTLSCEQNLNHDAMYWYRQDPGQGLRLIYYSQIVNDFQKGDIAEGYSVSREKKESFPLTVTSAQKNPTAFYLCASRPGTTLGLHNEQFFGPGTRLTVL.

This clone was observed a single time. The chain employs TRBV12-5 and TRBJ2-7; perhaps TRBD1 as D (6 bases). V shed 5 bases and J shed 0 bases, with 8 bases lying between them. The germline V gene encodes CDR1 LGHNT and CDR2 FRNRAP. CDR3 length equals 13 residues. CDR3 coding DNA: TGTGCTAGTGGTAGGGACACCTCCTACGAGCAGTACTTC. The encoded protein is CASGRDTSYEQYF.